This T cell receptor (beta chain) is drawn from a study of tumor-infiltrating lymphocytes in primary liver carcinoma. As regards this clonotype: Antigen specificity is unknown.

Study-level results: When set against blood, tumors had a significantly higher top-250-clone fraction (p = 0.039).

With around 490 ng total RNA as template and a constant-region primer, TCR beta cDNA was made. What produced the TCR beta libraries was three nested multiplex PCR rounds using slightly modified ARM-PCR. Use of TRBV1-TRBV30 forward primers with a C-beta reverse primer characterized the first two PCR rounds, which lasted about 10 cycles each. TCRdb processed the multiplex PCR reads anew with MiXCR; each CDR3 protein has one entry. Counted here are fewer than 350,000 distinct CDR3 sequences, approximately 60% occurring once; the ten biggest clones make up roughly 10%. Unsorted whole blood yielded the blood RNA, and germline DNA was also extracted. Germline assignment: CDR1 GTSNPN and CDR2 SVGIG (reference sequence). CDR3 length: 13 amino acids. Between the trimmed V and J ends, which lost 3 bases and 5 bases, there was a span of 13 bases.

This TCR was sampled from a man aged 35 to 55 with primary liver carcinoma and hepatitis B virus infection. The rearrangement uses TRBV30 and TRBJ1-1; no firm D call. The source material was peripheral blood. CDR3 DNA sequence: TGTGCCTGGAGGAGGAGAACGTTAACTGAAGCTTTCTTT. This translates into CAWRRRTLTEAFF.